This TCR beta chain stems from a study of regulatory T cells in long-lasting Graves disease. About the research overall: Graves' patients diagnosed newly had used antithyroid drugs under 3 months. Findings of the study overall: Thyroid tissue was not studied; only peripheral blood was.

This clonotype came up many times. Its cognate antigen is unknown. Between the trimmed V and J ends, which lost 2 bases and 5 bases, there was a span of 16 bases. There are 15 residues in the CDR3. CDR1 and CDR2 from the germline V gene are GTSNPN and SVGIG (reference sequence). Time point given: newly diagnosed GD, antithyroid drugs for less than 3 months. Extracted PBMC RNA gave rise to the TCR library. American Thyroid Association guidelines served as the basis for diagnosing Graves' disease. iRepertoire HTBI primers and Arm-PCR of CDR3 regions built TCR beta libraries. MiXCR was run by TCRdb on the multiplex PCR reads, yielding one entry per CDR3 protein. The sample lists about 540,000 distinct CDR3 sequences; about 13% were seen once. These data were likewise used in another study, on T cells in Graves' hyperthyroidism and ophthalmopathy.

The genes are TRBV30 and TRBJ2-1, with a possible D match to TRBD1 (5 bases). The clonotype comes from a man in his thirties or forties with Graves disease. Source: peripheral blood mononuclear cells (PBMCs), taken at new diagnosis, from a patient treated with antithyroid drugs. This chain's CDR3 is CAWSPQGPSHNEQFF. The CDR3 region has the DNA TGTGCCTGGAGTCCCCAGGGCCCGTCCCACAATGAGCAGTTCTTC.